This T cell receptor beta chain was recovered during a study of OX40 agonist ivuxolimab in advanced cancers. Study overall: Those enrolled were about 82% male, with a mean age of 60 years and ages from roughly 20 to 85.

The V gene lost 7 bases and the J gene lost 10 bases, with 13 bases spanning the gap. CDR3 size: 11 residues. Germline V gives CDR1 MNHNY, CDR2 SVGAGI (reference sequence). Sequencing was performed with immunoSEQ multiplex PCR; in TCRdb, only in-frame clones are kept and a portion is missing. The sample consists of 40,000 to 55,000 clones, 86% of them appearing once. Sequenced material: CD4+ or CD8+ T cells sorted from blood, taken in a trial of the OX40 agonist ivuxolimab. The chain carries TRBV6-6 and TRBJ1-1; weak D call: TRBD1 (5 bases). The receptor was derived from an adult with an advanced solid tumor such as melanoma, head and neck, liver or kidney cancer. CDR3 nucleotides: TGTGCCAGCACCATGGGACCTGCAGCTTTCTTT. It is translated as CASTMGPAAFF.